Reported below is one T cell receptor (beta chain). Its antigen is still unknown. This CDR3 has 13 amino acids. In germline, CDR1 is MNHEY, CDR2 SVGEGT. This record comes from a study of CXCR3-negative and CXCR3-positive naive CD8 T cells. Overall study findings and caveats: For naive cells, CXCR3-negative and CXCR3-positive subsets had similar TRBV-TRBJ usage; for memory cells, usage differed. CXCR3-positive naive cells had TRB CDR3s that were more hydrophobic than CXCR3-negative naive cells had.

5' RACE that incorporated UMI labels was used to prepare the TRB cDNA libraries. TCRdb re-called the 5' RACE reads and catalogs CDR3 proteins one per entry, DNA excluded. This sample's table reports 45,000 to 65,000 distinct CDR3 sequences. The sequence came from a human donor in good health. Some clones in this sample may be carry-over from other donors' samples. The chain employs TRBV6-2 or TRBV6-3 and TRBJ2-2. Sequencing was performed on naive CXCR3- CD8+ T cells from blood. Subset of the sample: CD45RO-CCR7+CD27+CD95- naive CD8+ T cells lacking CXCR3 (TNR3-). CDR3 residues: CASSYTNTGELFF.